This T cell receptor (beta chain) is from a study of regulatory T cells in long-lasting Graves disease. For the study at large: Graves' disease counted as persistent after over 5 years of antithyroid drugs with positive TSH receptor antibodies. Broader study findings: New patients shared around 920 public clonotypes, fewer than the roughly 2,600 shared by persistent patients. Limited sample numbers may have lowered accuracy.

The germline V gene has CDR1 MRHNA and CDR2 SNTAGT. Between the trimmed V and J ends, which lost 3 bases and 7 bases, there was a span of 18 bases. This CDR3 region has 16 residues. The time point here: persistent/refractory GD, antithyroid drugs over 5 years with positive TRAb. PBMCs provided the RNA from which the TCR library was made. With regard to this clonotype: Its specificity is unknown. Since a far larger clone is one base different, this is likely a read error.

Researchers made TCR beta libraries by using iRepertoire HTBI primers and running Arm-PCR on CDR3 regions. Via MiXCR, TCRdb re-called the multiplex PCR reads, giving one row per CDR3 protein. The profile shows more than 300,000 distinct CDR3 sequences, roughly 21% of them singletons. Sample: peripheral blood mononuclear cells (PBMCs), taken when the disease was refractory, from a patient treated with antithyroid drugs. The TCR comes from a female donor with Graves disease. The chain has TRBV6-4 and TRBJ2-2; D may match TRBD1 or TRBD2 (5 bases each). CDR3 nucleotides: TGTGCCAGCAGTGAAGTAGCAGGGAGAGGAAACGGGGAGCTGTTTTTT. Protein: CASSEVAGRGNGELFF.